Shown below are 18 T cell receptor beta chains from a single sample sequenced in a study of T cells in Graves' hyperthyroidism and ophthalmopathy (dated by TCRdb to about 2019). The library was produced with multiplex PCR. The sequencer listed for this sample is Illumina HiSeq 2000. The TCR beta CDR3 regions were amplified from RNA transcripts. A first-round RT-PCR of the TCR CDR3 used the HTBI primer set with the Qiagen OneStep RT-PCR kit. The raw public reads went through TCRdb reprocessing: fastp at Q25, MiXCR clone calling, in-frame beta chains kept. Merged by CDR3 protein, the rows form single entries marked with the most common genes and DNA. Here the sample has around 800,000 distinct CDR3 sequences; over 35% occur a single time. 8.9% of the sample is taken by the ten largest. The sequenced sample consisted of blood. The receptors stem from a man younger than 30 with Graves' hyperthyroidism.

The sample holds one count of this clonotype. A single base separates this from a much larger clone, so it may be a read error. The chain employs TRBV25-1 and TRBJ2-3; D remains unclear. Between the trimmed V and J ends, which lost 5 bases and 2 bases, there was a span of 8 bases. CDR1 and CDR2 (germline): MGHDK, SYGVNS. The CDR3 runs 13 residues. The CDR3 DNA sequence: TGTGCCAGCAGTCTGCCTAACACAGATACGCAGTATTTT. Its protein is CASSLPNTDTQYF.

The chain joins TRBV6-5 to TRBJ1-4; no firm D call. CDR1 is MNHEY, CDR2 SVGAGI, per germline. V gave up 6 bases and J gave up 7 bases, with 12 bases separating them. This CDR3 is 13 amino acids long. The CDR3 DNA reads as TGTGCCAGCAGCCACGCCTCGGGTGAAAAACTGTTTTTT. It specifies CASSHASGEKLFF.

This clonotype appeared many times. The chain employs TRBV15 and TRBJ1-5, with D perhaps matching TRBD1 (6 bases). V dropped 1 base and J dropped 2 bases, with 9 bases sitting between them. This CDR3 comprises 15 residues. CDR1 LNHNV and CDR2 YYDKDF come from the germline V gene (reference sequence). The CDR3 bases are TGTGCCACCAGCAGAGTCAGACAGGGCAATCAGCCCCAGCATTTT. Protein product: CATSRVRQGNQPQHF. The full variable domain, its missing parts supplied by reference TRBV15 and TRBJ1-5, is DAMVIQNPRYQVTQFGKPVTLSCSQTLNHNVMYWYQQKSSQAPKLLFHYYDKDFNNEADTPDNFQSRRPNTSFCFLDIRSPGLGDTAMYLCATSRVRQGNQPQHFGDGTRLSIL.

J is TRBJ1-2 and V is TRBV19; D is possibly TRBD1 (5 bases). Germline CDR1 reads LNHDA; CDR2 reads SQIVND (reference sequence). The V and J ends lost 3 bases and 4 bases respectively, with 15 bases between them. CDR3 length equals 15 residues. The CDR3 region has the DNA TGTGCCAGTAGTATCGGGAGGGGCACGACCTATGGCTACACCTTC. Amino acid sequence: CASSIGRGTTYGYTF. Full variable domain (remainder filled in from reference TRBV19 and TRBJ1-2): DGGITQSPKYLFRKEGQNVTLSCEQNLNHDAMYWYRQDPGQGLRLIYYSQIVNDFQKGDIAEGYSVSREKKESFPLTVTSAQKNPTAFYLCASSIGRGTTYGYTFGSGTRLTVV.

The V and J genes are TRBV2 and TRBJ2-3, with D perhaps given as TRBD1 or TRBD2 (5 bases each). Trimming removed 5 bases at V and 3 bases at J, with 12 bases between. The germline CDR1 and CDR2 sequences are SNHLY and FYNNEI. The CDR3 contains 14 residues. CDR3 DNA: TGTGCCAGCAGTTCGGGACGGGGAACAGATACGCAGTATTTT. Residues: CASSSGRGTDTQYF.

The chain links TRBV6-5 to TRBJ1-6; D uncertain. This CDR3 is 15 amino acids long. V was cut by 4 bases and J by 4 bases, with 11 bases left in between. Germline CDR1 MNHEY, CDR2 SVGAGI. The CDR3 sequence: CASSSPSLYNSPLHF. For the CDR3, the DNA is TGTGCCAGCAGTTCCCCCAGCTTGTATAATTCACCCCTCCACTTT.

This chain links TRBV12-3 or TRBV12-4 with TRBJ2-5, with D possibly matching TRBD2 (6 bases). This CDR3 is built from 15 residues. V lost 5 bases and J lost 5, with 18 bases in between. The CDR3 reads CASSAWDSGWETQYF. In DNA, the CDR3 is TGTGCCAGCAGTGCCTGGGACTCGGGGTGGGAGACCCAGTACTTC.

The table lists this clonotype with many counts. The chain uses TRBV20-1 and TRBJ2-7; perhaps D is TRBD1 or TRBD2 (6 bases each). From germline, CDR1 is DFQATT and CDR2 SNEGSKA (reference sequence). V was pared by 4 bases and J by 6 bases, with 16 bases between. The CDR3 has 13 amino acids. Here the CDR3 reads CSAIGGGGGEQYF. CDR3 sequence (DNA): TGCAGTGCTATCGGCGGAGGGGGTGGCGAGCAGTACTTC.

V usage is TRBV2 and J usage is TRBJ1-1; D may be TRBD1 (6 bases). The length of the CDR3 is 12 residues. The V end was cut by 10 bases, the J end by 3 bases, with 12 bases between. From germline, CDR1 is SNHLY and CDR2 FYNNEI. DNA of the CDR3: TGTGCCAAGAGGGGGTCGGACACTGAAGCTTTCTTT. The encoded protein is CAKRGSDTEAFF.

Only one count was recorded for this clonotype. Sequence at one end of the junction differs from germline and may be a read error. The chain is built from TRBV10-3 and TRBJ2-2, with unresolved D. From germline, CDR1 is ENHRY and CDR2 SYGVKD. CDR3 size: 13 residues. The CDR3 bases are TGTGCCAGCAGTGAAACTTTGTCCGGGGAGCTGTTTTTT. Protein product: CASSETLSGELFF.

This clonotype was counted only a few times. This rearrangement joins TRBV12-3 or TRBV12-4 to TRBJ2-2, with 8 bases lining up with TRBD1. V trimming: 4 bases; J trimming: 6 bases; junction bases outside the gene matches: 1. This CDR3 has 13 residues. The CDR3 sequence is CASSSTGAGELFF. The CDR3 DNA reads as TGTGCCAGCAGTTCGACAGGGGCCGGGGAGCTGTTTTTT.

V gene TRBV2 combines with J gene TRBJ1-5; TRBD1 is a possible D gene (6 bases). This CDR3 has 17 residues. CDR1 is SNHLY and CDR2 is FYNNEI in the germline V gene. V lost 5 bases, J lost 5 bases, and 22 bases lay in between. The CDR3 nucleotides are TGTGCCAGCAGTTACGCATTACAGGGCGCGAGTGATCAGCCCCAGCATTTT. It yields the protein CASSYALQGASDQPQHF.

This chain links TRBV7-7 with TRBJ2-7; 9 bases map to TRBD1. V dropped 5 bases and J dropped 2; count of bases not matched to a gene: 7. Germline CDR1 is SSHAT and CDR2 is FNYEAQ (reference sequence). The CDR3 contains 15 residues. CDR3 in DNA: TGTGCCAGCAGCCGACTGACAGGGGGGGCCTACGAGCAGTACTTC. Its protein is CASSRLTGGAYEQYF.

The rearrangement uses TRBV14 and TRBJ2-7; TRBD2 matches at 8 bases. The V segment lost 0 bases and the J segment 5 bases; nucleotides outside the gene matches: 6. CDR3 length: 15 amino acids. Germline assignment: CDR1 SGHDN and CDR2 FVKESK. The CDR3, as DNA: TGTGCCAGCAGCCAAGATGGACTAGCTTCCAACGAGCAGTACTTC. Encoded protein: CASSQDGLASNEQYF.

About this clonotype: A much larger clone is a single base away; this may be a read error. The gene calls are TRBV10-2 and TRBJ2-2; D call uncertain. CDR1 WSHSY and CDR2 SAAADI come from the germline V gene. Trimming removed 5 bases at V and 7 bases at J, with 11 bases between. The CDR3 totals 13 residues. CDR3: CASSPSRLGELFF. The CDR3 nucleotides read TGCGCCAGCAGTCCTTCGAGGCTCGGGGAGCTGTTTTTT.

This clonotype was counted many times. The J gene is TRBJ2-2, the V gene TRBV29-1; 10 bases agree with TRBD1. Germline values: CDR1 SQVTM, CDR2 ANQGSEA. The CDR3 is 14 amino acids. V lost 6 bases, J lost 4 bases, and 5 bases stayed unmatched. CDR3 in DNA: TGCAGCGTGACCGGGACAGGGGTCACCGGGGAGCTGTTTTTT. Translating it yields CSVTGTGVTGELFF.

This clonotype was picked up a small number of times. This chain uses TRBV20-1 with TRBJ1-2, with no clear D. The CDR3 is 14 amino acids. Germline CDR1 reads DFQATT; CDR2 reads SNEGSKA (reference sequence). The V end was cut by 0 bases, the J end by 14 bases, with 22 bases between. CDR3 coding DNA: TGCAGTGCTAGAGATGTCAGAGACAACCTACTCAATACCTTC. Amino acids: CSARDVRDNLLNTF.

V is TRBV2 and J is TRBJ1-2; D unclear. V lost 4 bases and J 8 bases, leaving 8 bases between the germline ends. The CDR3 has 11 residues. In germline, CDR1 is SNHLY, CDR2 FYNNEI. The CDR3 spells CASSGARGYTF. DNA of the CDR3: TGTGCCAGCAGTGGGGCCAGGGGCTACACCTTC.